One T cell receptor beta chain is described in this entry. Its matching antigen is unknown. Noted time point: week 11, during vaccination. Doses comprised 300 ug of mutant IDH1 20-mer peptide each, plus topical imiquimod. The data stem from a study of a mutant IDH1 vaccine in newly diagnosed glioma. This CDR3 contains 15 residues. Per the germline V gene, CDR1 is SNHLY and CDR2 is FYNNEI. J lost 7 bases, V lost 6 bases, and 8 bases had no gene match. Using immunoSEQ multiplex PCR, the repertoire was profiled, and TCRdb retains in-frame clones only, with some absent. The sample holds 120,000 or so clones, about four fifths seen once.

The sequence derives from a man aged 40-50 years with glioma. The rearrangement links TRBV2 to TRBJ2-1, with 11 positions matching TRBD2. The sequences come from PBMCs, collected from a glioma patient whose treatment included an IDH1 peptide vaccine. Written as DNA, the CDR3 is TGTGCCAGCAGCCTAACTAGCGGGAGTGGGAATGAGCAGTTCTTC. Translation gives CASSLTSGSGNEQFF.